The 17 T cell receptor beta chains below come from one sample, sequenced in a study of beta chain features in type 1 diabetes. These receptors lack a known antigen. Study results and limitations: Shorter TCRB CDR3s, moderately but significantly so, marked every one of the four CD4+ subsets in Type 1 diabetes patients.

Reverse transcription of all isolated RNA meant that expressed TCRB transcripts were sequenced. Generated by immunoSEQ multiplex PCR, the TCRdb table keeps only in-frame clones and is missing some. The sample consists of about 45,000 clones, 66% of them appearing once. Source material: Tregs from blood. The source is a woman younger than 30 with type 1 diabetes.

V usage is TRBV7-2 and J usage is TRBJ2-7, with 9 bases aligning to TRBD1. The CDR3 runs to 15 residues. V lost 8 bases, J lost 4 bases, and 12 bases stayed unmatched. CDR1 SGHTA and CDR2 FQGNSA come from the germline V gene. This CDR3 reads CASGYTGTGLYEQYF. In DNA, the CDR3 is TGTGCCAGCGGATATACCGGGACAGGGCTGTACGAGCAGTACTTC.

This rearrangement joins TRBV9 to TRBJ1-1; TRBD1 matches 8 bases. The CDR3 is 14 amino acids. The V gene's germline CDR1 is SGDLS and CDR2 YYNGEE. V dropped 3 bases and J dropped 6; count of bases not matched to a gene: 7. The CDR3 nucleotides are TGTGCCAGCAGCGCTCAGGGGGCGAGGGCTGAAGCTTTCTTT. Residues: CASSAQGARAEAFF.

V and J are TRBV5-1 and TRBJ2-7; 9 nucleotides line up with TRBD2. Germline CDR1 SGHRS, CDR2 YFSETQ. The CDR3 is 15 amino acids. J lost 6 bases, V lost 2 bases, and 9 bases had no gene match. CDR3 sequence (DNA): TGCGCCAGCAGCTTTTCCTCTAGCGGGGCAGGCGAGCAGTACTTC. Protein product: CASSFSSSGAGEQYF.

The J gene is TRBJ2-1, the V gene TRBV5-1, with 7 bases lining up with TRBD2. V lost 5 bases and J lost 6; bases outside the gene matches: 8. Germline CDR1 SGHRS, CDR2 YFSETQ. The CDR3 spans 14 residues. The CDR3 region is CASSRRLAGNEQFF. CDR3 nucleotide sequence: TGCGCCAGCAGTCGGAGACTAGCTGGCAATGAGCAGTTCTTC.

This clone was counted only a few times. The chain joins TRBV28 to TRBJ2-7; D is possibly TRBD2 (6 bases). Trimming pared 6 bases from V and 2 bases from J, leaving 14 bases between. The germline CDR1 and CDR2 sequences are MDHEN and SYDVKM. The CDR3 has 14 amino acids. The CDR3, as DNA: TGTGCCAGCAGACCTTCGGGACTTACCTACGAGCAGTACTTC. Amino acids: CASRPSGLTYEQYF.

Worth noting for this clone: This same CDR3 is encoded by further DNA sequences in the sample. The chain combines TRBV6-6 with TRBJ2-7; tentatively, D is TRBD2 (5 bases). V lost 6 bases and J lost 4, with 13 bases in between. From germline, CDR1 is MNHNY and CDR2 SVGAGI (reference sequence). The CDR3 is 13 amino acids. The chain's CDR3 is CASRNRAAYEQYF. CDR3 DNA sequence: TGTGCCAGCAGAAACAGAGCGGCATACGAGCAGTACTTC.

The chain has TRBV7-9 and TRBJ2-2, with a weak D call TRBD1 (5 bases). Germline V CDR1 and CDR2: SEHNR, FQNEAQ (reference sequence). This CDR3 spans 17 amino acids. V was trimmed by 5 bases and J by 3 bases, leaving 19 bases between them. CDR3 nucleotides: TGTGCCAGCAGCCTATATAAAGGACAAGAAGACACCGGGGAGCTGTTTTTT. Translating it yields CASSLYKGQEDTGELFF.

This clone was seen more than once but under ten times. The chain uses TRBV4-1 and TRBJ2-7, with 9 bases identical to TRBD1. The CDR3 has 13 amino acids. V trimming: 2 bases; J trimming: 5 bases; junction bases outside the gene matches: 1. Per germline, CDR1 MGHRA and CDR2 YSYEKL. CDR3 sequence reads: CASSQRTGDEQYF. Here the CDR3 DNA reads TGCGCCAGCAGCCAACGGACAGGGGACGAGCAGTACTTC.

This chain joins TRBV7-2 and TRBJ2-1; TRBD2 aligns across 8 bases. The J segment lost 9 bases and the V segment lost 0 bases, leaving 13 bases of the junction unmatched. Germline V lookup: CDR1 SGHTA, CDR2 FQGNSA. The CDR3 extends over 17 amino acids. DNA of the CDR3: TGTGCCAGCAGCTTAGCTGGTAGGGGCGGGGGGCCGGCTGAGCAGTTCTTC. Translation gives CASSLAGRGGGPAEQFF.

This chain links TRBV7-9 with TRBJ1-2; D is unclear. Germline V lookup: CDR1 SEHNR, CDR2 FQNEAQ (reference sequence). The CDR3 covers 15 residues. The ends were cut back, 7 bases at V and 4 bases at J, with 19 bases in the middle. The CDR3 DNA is TGTGCCAGCAACCGACCCCTAGTGGCTGTCTATGGCTACACCTTC. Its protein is CASNRPLVAVYGYTF.

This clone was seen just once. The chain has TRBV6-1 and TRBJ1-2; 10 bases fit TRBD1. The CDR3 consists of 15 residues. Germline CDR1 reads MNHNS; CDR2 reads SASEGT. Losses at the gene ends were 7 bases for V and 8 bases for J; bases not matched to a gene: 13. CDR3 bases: TGTGCCAGCACCATAGCCGGCAGGGGACAGGGGGGCTACACCTTC. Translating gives CASTIAGRGQGGYTF.

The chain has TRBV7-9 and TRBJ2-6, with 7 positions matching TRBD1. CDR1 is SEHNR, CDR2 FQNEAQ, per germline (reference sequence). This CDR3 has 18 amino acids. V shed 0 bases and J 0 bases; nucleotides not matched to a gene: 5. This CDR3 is CASSLAGDSLSGANVLTF. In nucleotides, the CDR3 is TGTGCCAGCAGCTTAGCGGGGGACAGCCTCTCTGGGGCCAACGTCCTGACTTTC.

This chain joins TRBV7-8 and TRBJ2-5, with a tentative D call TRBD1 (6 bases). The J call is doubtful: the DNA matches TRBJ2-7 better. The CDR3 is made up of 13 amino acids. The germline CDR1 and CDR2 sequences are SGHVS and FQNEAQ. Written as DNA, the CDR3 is TGTGCCAGCAGCAACAGGGAAAAGTACGAGCAGTACTTC. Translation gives CASSNREKYEQYF.

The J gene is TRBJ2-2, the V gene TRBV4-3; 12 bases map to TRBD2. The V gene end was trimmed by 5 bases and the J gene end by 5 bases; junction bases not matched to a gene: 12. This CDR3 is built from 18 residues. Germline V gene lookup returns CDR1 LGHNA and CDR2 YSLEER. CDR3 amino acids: CASSKGLAGGGLTGELFF. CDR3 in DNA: TGCGCCAGCAGCAAGGGGCTAGCGGGGGGGGGTCTAACCGGGGAGCTGTTTTTT.

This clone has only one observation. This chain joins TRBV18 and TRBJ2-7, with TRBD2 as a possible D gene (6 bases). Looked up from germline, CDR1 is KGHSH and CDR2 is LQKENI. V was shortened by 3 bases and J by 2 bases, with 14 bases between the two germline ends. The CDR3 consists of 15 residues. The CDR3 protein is CASSPPGTAPYEQYF. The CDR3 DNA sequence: TGTGCCAGCTCACCCCCCGGGACTGCCCCCTACGAGCAGTACTTC. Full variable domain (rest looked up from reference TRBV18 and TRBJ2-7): NAGVMQNPRHLVRRRGQEARLRCSPMKGHSHVYWYRQLPEEGLKFMVYLQKENIIDESGMPKERFSAEFPKEGPSILRIQQVVRGDSAAYFCASSPPGTAPYEQYFGPGTRLTVT.

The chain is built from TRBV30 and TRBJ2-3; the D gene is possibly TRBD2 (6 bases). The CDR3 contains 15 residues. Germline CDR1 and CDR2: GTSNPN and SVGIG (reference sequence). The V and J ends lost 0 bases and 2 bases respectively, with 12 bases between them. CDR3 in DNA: TGTGCCTGGAGTGTAGGCGGGGTTGCCACAGATACGCAGTATTTT. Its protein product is CAWSVGGVATDTQYF.

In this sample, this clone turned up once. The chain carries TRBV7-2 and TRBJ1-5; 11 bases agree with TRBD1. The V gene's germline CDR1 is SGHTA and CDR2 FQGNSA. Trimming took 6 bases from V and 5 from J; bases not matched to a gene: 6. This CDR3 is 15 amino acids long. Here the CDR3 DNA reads TGTGCCAGCAGTCGGGGACAGGGGGTTCATCAGCCCCAGCATTTT. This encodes CASSRGQGVHQPQHF.